This entry concerns a single TCR beta chain. Antigen: not known. 13 Jbeta primers and 60 Vbeta primers were used for the PCR. Produced via immunoSEQ multiplex PCR; TCRdb's table is partial and in-frame only. The repertoire holds over 150,000 clones, with approximately 88% as singletons. The sample belongs to a study of cytomegalovirus exposure and HLA in healthy donors. Germline V CDR1 and CDR2: SNHLY, FYNNEI. This CDR3 is 15 amino acids long. Losses at the gene ends were 7 bases for V and 4 bases for J; bases not matched to a gene: 5. Findings and limits, study-wide: For most TCR sequences rarity was the rule, although some public TCRs occurred in many donors.

This TCR was recovered from a boy aged 2 to 10 in good health and CMV-seronegative. Specimen: PBMCs. The chain employs TRBV2 and TRBJ2-2; 11 bases align to TRBD2. DNA of the CDR3: TGTGCCAGCAAAGGGCTAGCGGGAGGCACCGGGGAGCTGTTTTTT. The encoded protein is CASKGLAGGTGELFF.